This record concerns one TCR beta chain sequence. V lost 3 bases, J lost 0 bases, and 12 bases lay in between. The CDR3 consists of 15 residues. Germline CDR1 is DFQATT and CDR2 is SNEGSKA (reference sequence). The data were obtained in a study of blood T cell repertoires in COVID-19. Looking at the study overall: Researchers got acute and convalescent COVID-19 samples from the United States, Italy and Spain.

Assay: immunoSEQ multiplex PCR; the TCRdb copy retains only in-frame clones and omits some. The data contain about 190,000 clones, 80% to 90% of them singletons. Sequencing was carried out using peripheral blood. V is TRBV20-1 and J is TRBJ1-3; D is uncertain. The TCR sequence derives from a human donor in a cohort sampled during active COVID-19. DNA for the CDR3: TGCAGTGCTAGTTCGGGTTCCAGCTCTGGAAACACCATATATTTT. This translates into CSASSGSSSGNTIYF.